The 24 T cell receptor beta chains given below trace back to one sample, sequenced in a study of cytomegalovirus exposure and HLA in healthy donors. PCR primers comprised 60 Vbeta and 13 Jbeta primers. Some clones are missing from TCRdb's copy, which holds only in-frame ones; the method was immunoSEQ multiplex PCR. The sample lists about 160,000 clones; 85% were seen once. The sequencing input was PBMCs. The receptors come from a boy aged 2-15 years in good health and CMV-seronegative.

The rearrangement joins TRBV5-6 to TRBJ2-5; 12 bases map to TRBD1. The germline gives CDR1 SGHDT, CDR2 YYEEEE. V lost 2 bases to trimming and J lost 5 bases; unmatched junction nucleotides: 10. The CDR3 has 17 amino acids. The CDR3 coding sequence is TGTGCCAGCAGCTTTGACGCCGGGACAGGGGGCGAGGAGACCCAGTACTTC. As protein: CASSFDAGTGGEETQYF.

In this sample, this clone turned up once. The genes are TRBV11-3 and TRBJ2-1; D possibly corresponds to TRBD1 (6 bases). The CDR3 loop spans 15 amino acids. Between the trimmed V and J ends, which lost 6 bases and 8 bases, there was a span of 20 bases. The V gene's germline CDR1 is SGHNT and CDR2 YENEEA. CDR3 sequence: CASSWGHAVTDEQFF. The DNA for the CDR3 is TGTGCCAGCAGTTGGGGACACGCAGTCACGGATGAGCAGTTCTTC.

The V call is TRBV27, the J call TRBJ2-7; 12 bases fit TRBD2. The junction had 3 bases not matched to a gene; V was cut back by 6 bases and J by 0 bases. The CDR3 spans 15 residues. The V gene's germline CDR1 is MNHEY and CDR2 SMNVEV (reference sequence). CDR3 bases: TGTGCCAGCAGCCGGACTAGCGGGGCCTCCTACGAGCAGTACTTC. Its protein is CASSRTSGASYEQYF.

The chain joins TRBV10-2 to TRBJ1-1; 9 positions agree with TRBD1. This CDR3 is built from 15 residues. Unmatched junction bases numbered 6, after V lost 6 bases and J lost 1 base. The germline V gene has CDR1 WSHSY and CDR2 SAAADI. The CDR3 nucleotides are TGCGCCAGCAGACCCGGGACAGGGAGGAACACTGAAGCTTTCTTT. Protein sequence: CASRPGTGRNTEAFF.

This clone was picked up a small number of times. The chain uses TRBV11-2 and TRBJ1-1, with D perhaps TRBD1 (6 bases). Trimming pared 5 bases from V and 5 bases from J, leaving 18 bases between. The CDR3 is 15 residues long. Germline V gene lookup returns CDR1 SGHAT and CDR2 FQNNGV. CDR3 loop: CASSPTGGAETEAFF. Here the CDR3 DNA reads TGTGCCAGCAGCCCCACGGGGGGCGCAGAGACTGAAGCTTTCTTT. The full variable domain, with the rest looked up from reference TRBV11-2 and TRBJ1-1, is EAGVAQSPRYKIIEKRQSVAFWCNPISGHATLYWYQQILGQGPKLLIQFQNNGVVDDSQLPKDRFSAERLKGVDSTLKIQPAKLEDSAVYLCASSPTGGAETEAFFGQGTRLTVV.

The sample holds one count of this clone. The rearrangement uses TRBV9 and TRBJ2-3; D might be TRBD1 (5 bases). This CDR3 spans 15 amino acids. Germline V gene lookup returns CDR1 SGDLS and CDR2 YYNGEE. V was pared by 1 base and J by 3 bases, with 12 bases between. The CDR3 region is CASSVLQGSTDTQYF. The CDR3, as DNA: TGTGCCAGCAGCGTACTTCAGGGATCGACAGATACGCAGTATTTT.

V is TRBV10-2 and J is TRBJ1-2; D is unresolved. The V gene's germline CDR1 is WSHSY and CDR2 SAAADI. V was clipped by 1 base and J by 5 bases, with 14 bases between them. This CDR3 is 15 amino acids long. The CDR3 nucleotides are TGCGCCAGCAGTGAGTTGCAGGTAGATTGGTATGGCTACACCTTC. Its protein product is CASSELQVDWYGYTF.

The chain recombines TRBV19 with TRBJ2-2; 7 nucleotides align to TRBD1. The CDR3 has 15 residues. Germline V gene lookup returns CDR1 LNHDA and CDR2 SQIVND (reference sequence). V shed 8 bases, J shed 1 base, and the junction held 7 bases outside the gene matches. The CDR3 spells CASPRGQLNTGELFF. CDR3 nucleotide sequence: TGTGCCAGTCCGAGGGGACAGCTGAACACCGGGGAGCTGTTTTTT.

The rearrangement links TRBV7-3 to TRBJ2-3; 8 positions match TRBD2. CDR3 size: 16 residues. V gave up 2 bases and J gave up 5 bases; unmatched junction bases: 9. Germline V gives CDR1 SGHTA, CDR2 FQGTGA. This chain's CDR3 is CASSLDGRGRKDTQYF. The CDR3 DNA reads as TGTGCCAGCAGCTTAGATGGTCGCGGGAGGAAAGATACGCAGTATTTT.

J is TRBJ2-3 and V is TRBV5-4, with D possibly matching TRBD2 (6 bases). The germline gives CDR1 SGHNT, CDR2 YYREEE (reference sequence). CDR3 length: 15 amino acids. V lost 7 bases, J lost 4 bases, and 19 bases lay in between. The CDR3 DNA reads TGTGCCAGCGGATCTCTCCGGGACTCTTCAGATACGCAGTATTTT. Protein sequence: CASGSLRDSSDTQYF.

This chain joins TRBV7-2 and TRBJ1-2; 8 bases are a match to TRBD1. Germline V CDR1 and CDR2: SGHTA, FQGNSA. V shed 5 bases and J 6 bases; nucleotides not matched to a gene: 11. The CDR3 consists of 15 residues. CDR3 coding DNA: TGTGCCAGCAGCCCGCCCGGAACAGGGGGTCATGGCTACACCTTC. This codes for CASSPPGTGGHGYTF.

The chain joins TRBV6-1 to TRBJ2-2; 7 nucleotides align to TRBD1. The J segment lost 4 bases and the V segment lost 0 bases, leaving 2 bases of the junction unmatched. Germline CDR1 is MNHNS and CDR2 is SASEGT. The CDR3 consists of 15 residues. The CDR3 DNA is TGTGCCAGCAGTGAAGCGGCAGGGGGCACCGGGGAGCTGTTTTTT. Translating it yields CASSEAAGGTGELFF.

The V gene is TRBV15, the J gene TRBJ2-5; 8 positions agree with TRBD2. J was trimmed by 2 bases and V by 1 base; bases with no gene match: 6. This CDR3 is 16 amino acids long. Germline V gives CDR1 LNHNV, CDR2 YYDKDF (reference sequence). The CDR3 DNA sequence: TGTGCCACCAGCAGAGCCAGCGGGGGTTATCAAGAGACCCAGTACTTC. Translation gives CATSRASGGYQETQYF.

The chain links TRBV7-2 to TRBJ1-2; 9 nucleotides agree with TRBD1. CDR1 SGHTA and CDR2 FQGNSA come from the germline V gene. The V gene end was trimmed by 4 bases and the J gene end by 2 bases; junction bases not matched to a gene: 2. This CDR3 has 14 amino acids. CDR3 coding DNA: TGTGCCAGCAGCTCGGGGACAGGGAACTATGGCTACACCTTC. Translation: CASSSGTGNYGYTF. The variable domain in full, with the rest retrieved from reference TRBV7-2 and TRBJ1-2, is GAGVSQSPSNKVTEKGKDVELRCDPISGHTALYWYRQSLGQGLEFLIYFQGNSAPDKSGLPSDRFSAERTGGSVSTLTIQRTQQEDSAVYLCASSSGTGNYGYTFGSGTRLTVV.

V is TRBV1 and J is TRBJ2-1; the D call of TRBD1 is as the table states it, not checked on the DNA. TRBV1 is labeled a pseudogene. The CDR3 runs to 14 residues. The CDR3 nucleotides read TGCACCAGCAGCCAAGATCTTCAGGGGGGTGAGCAGTTCTTC. Translating gives CTSSQDLQGGEQFF.

This clone was seen a few times. The chain carries TRBV21-1 and TRBJ2-7; the table's D call of TRBD2 was not tested on the DNA. TRBV21-1 is a listed pseudogene. This CDR3 has 15 residues. CDR3 region: CASSPGLGGAYEQYV. Here the CDR3 DNA reads TGTGCCAGCAGCCCCGGACTAGGGGGGGCCTACGAGCAGTACGTC.

The rearrangement uses TRBV5-1 and TRBJ2-1, with D perhaps matching TRBD2 (6 bases). The CDR3 totals 15 residues. Trimming removed 1 base at V and 4 bases at J, with 12 bases between. From germline, CDR1 is SGHRS and CDR2 YFSETQ. The CDR3: CASSLRLAPYNEQFF. DNA of the CDR3: TGCGCCAGCAGCTTGCGTCTAGCGCCTTACAATGAGCAGTTCTTC. Combining the CDR3 with reference TRBV5-1 and TRBJ2-1 gives the whole variable domain KAGVTQTPRYLIKTRGQQVTLSCSPISGHRSVSWYQQTPGQGLQFLFEYFSETQRNKGNFPGRFSGRQFSNSRSEMNVSTLELGDSALYLCASSLRLAPYNEQFFGPGTRLTVL.

The chain recombines TRBV27 with TRBJ1-2; 7 nucleotides line up with TRBD1. V was clipped by 8 bases and J by 6 bases; unmatched bases: 9. The V gene's germline CDR1 is MNHEY and CDR2 SMNVEV (reference sequence). CDR3 length equals 13 residues. CDR3 residues: CASGRQGPHGYTF. CDR3 DNA sequence: TGTGCCAGCGGGAGACAGGGACCACATGGCTACACCTTC.

The chain couples TRBV4-2 to TRBJ2-3, with D perhaps TRBD2 (7 bases). Trimming took off 2 bases at V and 5 bases at J, with 23 bases between the two ends. The CDR3 is 18 amino acids. Germline V gives CDR1 LGHNA, CDR2 YNFKEQ. The CDR3 DNA reads TGTGCCAGCAGCCAAATTAGGGAGGGGGGAGTGGGGGGAGATACGCAGTATTTT. It codes for CASSQIREGGVGGDTQYF.

The gene calls are TRBV5-1 and TRBJ2-1, with D unresolved. There are 15 residues in the CDR3. Germline V gene lookup returns CDR1 SGHRS and CDR2 YFSETQ. Trimming removed 3 bases from V and 1 base from J, with 11 bases in between. The chain's CDR3 is CASSSTTNSYNEQFF. In DNA form, the CDR3 reads TGCGCCAGCAGCTCCACAACGAATTCCTACAATGAGCAGTTCTTC.

This clone was found once. The chain recombines TRBV5-6 with TRBJ2-7, with 8 bases lining up with TRBD1. The V segment lost 1 base and the J segment 9 bases; nucleotides outside the gene matches: 12. Germline-derived CDR1 and CDR2 are SGHDT and YYEEEE. The length of the CDR3 is 15 residues. The CDR3 is CASSLMGTGSSGQYV. The CDR3 region has the DNA TGTGCCAGCAGCTTGATGGGGACAGGAAGCTCGGGGCAGTACGTC.

The CDR3: CASSEDRGTGNQPQHF. CDR3 bases: TGTGCCAGCAGTGAAGATCGGGGGACGGGCAATCAGCCCCAGCATTTT. V is TRBV6-1 and J is TRBJ1-5; possible D gene TRBD1, 5 bases. Germline assignment: CDR1 MNHNS and CDR2 SASEGT. The CDR3 runs to 16 residues. The germline V and J ends were trimmed by 1 base and 2 bases, with 12 bases remaining between them.

V is TRBV6-6 and J is TRBJ2-1; TRBD1 is a possible D gene (6 bases). The CDR3 has 14 amino acids. Germline assignment: CDR1 MNHNY and CDR2 SVGAGI (reference sequence). Trimming left V 6 bases short and J 3 bases short, with 12 bases between. The CDR3 spells CASSLQGIYNEQFF. The CDR3, as DNA: TGTGCCAGCAGCTTACAGGGTATCTACAATGAGCAGTTCTTC.

The CDR3 region is CASSSHRGGPTYEQYF. DNA for the CDR3: TGTGCCAGCAGCTCTCACAGGGGTGGACCGACCTACGAGCAGTACTTC. The chain combines TRBV5-5 with TRBJ2-5, with 7 bases matching TRBD1. The DNA end is a closer match to TRBJ2-7, so the J assignment may be wrong. Looked up from germline, CDR1 is SGHKS and CDR2 is YYEKEE (reference sequence). This CDR3 spans 16 amino acids.